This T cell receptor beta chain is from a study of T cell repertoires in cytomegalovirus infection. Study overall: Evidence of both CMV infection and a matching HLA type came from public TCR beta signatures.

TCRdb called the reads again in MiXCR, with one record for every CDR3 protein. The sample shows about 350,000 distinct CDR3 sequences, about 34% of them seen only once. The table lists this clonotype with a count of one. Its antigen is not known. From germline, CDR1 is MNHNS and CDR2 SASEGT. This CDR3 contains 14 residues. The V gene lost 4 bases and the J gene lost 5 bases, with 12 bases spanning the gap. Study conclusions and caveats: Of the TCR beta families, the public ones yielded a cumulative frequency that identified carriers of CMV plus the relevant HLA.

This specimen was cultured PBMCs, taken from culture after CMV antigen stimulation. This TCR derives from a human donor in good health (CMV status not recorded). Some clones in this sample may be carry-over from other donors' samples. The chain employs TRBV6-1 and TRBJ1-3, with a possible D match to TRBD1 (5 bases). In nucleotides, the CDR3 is TGTGCCAGCAGTGCCCTGGGGCCGAGAAACACCATATATTTT. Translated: CASSALGPRNTIYF.